Listed below are T cell receptor beta chains from one sample, sequenced in a study of cytomegalovirus exposure and HLA in healthy donors. Produced via immunoSEQ multiplex PCR; TCRdb's table is partial and in-frame only. The table shows about 150,000 clones, with 86% occurring only once. The material sequenced was PBMCs. These receptors came from a woman between 18 and 29 years old in good health and CMV-seronegative. Both conserved end residues are part of each CDR3.

J	V	CDR3
TRBJ1-1	TRBV4-1	CASSSQREMNTEAFF
TRBJ1-2	TRBV28	CASSFLQDNYGYTF
TRBJ1-2	TRBV6-1	CASSDGGDPACYGYTF
TRBJ1-2	TRBV23-1	CASSHHDRGVYGYTF
TRBJ2-5	TRBV6-6	CASRSGLAGYETQYF
TRBJ2-5	TRBV18	CASSMGSQETQYF
TRBJ1-1	TRBV7-6	CASSPQGTGGTEAFF
TRBJ2-7	TRBV7-9	CASRGGTTGQPYEQYF
TRBJ1-5	TRBV28	CASTPPGQGGQPQHF
TRBJ1-2	TRBV6-5	CASSYSMVSGGYGYTF
TRBJ2-1	TRBV18	CASSPGFGGQWNEQFF
TRBJ2-1	TRBV7-9	CASSSLVLIDYHEQFF
TRBJ2-1	TRBV5-1	CASSFGSRDEQFF
TRBJ2-4	TRBV28	CASSKGWRGGENIQYF
TRBJ1-1	TRBV6-1	CASSEYRDHLAFF
TRBJ2-1	TRBV18	CASSLGAPSVGQFF
TRBJ2-1	TRBV7-3	CASSAALGNEQFF
TRBJ2-1	TRBV28	CASSLSGGNYNEQFF
TRBJ1-1	TRBV27	CASSFPRDGITEAFF
TRBJ2-1	TRBV4-1	CASSPDGTGKREQFF
TRBJ2-3	TRBV4-1	CASSQGMSGGAGAVDTQYF
TRBJ2-7	TRBV28	CASSPFGSVRGDHKQYF
TRBJ2-3	TRBV23-1	CAAEPHYADTQYF
TRBJ2-7	TRBV11-2	CASSSPRGFSYEQYF